This T cell receptor beta chain was retrieved from a study of T cell responses to AZD1222 COVID-19 vaccine. Study-level points and caveats: The donor group comprised mostly white British people and more females; the analysis possibly underestimated clonal diversity. Just six or seven AZD1222 recipients tested seropositive at baseline.

The method was immunoSEQ multiplex PCR; TCRdb's version includes in-frame clones alone and lacks a portion of them. The sample lists some 78,000 clones, about 80% occurring once. As for this clone: Its antigen is unknown.

The CDR3 is 12 amino acids. V was shortened by 0 bases and J by 11 bases, with 13 bases between the two germline ends. Germline CDR1 and CDR2: SQVTM and ANQGSEA. The origin of this receptor is an adult who received the AZD1222 COVID-19 vaccine. The J gene is TRBJ1-1, the V gene TRBV29-1; D not certain. This sample comprised peripheral blood, obtained 28 days after the second AZD1222 dose. The CDR3 nucleotides read TGCAGCGTTGAAGACACGGGGAGCACGGCTTTCTTT. The encoded protein is CSVEDTGSTAFF.